The 25 T cell receptor beta chains below all came from one sample that was sequenced in a study of cytomegalovirus exposure and HLA in healthy donors. The PCR employed 60 Vbeta primers together with 13 Jbeta primers. Produced via immunoSEQ multiplex PCR; TCRdb's table is partial and in-frame only. The data contain fewer than 250,000 clones, 75% to 90% of them singletons. The specimen sequenced was PBMCs. All receptors come from a man aged 25 to 40 in good health and CMV-seronegative.

This chain joins TRBV7-8 and TRBJ1-1; TRBD1 aligns across 9 bases. After removal of 6 bases from V and 4 bases from J, the junction contained 3 bases not matched to a gene. This CDR3 contains 13 residues. Germline CDR1 and CDR2: SGHVS and FQNEAQ. The CDR3 coding sequence is TGTGCCAGCAGTCTGACAGGGGGCACTGAAGCTTTCTTT. Translation gives CASSLTGGTEAFF.

The V call is TRBV7-6, the J call TRBJ1-1, with D maybe TRBD1 (5 bases). Germline lookup yields CDR1 SGHVS and CDR2 FNYEAQ. The CDR3 runs to 14 residues. The V gene lost 4 bases and the J gene lost 2 bases, with 11 bases spanning the gap. The CDR3 DNA reads as TGTGCCAGCAGCTCAGAGACAGCAAACACTGAAGCTTTCTTT. Translated, it gives CASSSETANTEAFF.

The chain employs TRBV29-1 and TRBJ2-1; D gene ambiguous. This CDR3 spans 13 amino acids. Germline V CDR1 and CDR2: SQVTM, ANQGSEA. Trimming left V 4 bases short and J 7 bases short, with 14 bases between. As DNA, the CDR3 is TGCAGCGTTGGTTTTTTGAGGAAAAATGAGCAGTTCTTC. Its translation: CSVGFLRKNEQFF.

The CDR3 is CASSPWTGGRTEAFF. For the CDR3, the DNA is TGTGCCAGCAGCCCCTGGACAGGGGGTAGGACTGAAGCTTTCTTT. This rearrangement joins TRBV9 to TRBJ1-1; 10 bases are a match to TRBD1. Looked up from germline, CDR1 is SGDLS and CDR2 is YYNGEE. The trim removed 4 bases at V and 5 bases at J, leaving 8 bases unmatched. The CDR3 is made up of 15 amino acids.

J is TRBJ1-5 and V is TRBV4-2; D gene ambiguous. Germline CDR1 and CDR2: LGHNA and YNFKEQ. With 0 bases removed from V and 0 bases from J, the gap between germline ends came to 9 bases. CDR3 length: 16 residues. The CDR3 coding sequence is TGTGCCAGCAGCCAAGATAACCTAAATAGCAATCAGCCCCAGCATTTT. As protein: CASSQDNLNSNQPQHF.

This clone was found once. The chain links TRBV6-1 to TRBJ2-5; TRBD2 is a possible D gene (6 bases). The J call may not be correct, given that the DNA end is closer to TRBJ2-7. Looked up from germline, CDR1 is MNHNS and CDR2 is SASEGT. The CDR3 extends over 15 amino acids. The CDR3 sequence: CASSEALWGGYEQYF. CDR3 sequence (DNA): TGTGCCAGCAGTGAAGCGCTTTGGGGAGGATACGAGCAGTACTTC.

This clone was recorded once. V gene TRBV29-1 combines with J gene TRBJ2-5; D possibly matches TRBD1 or TRBD2 (6 bases each). The J call is uncertain, as TRBJ2-7 better fits the DNA end. Germline CDR1 and CDR2: SQVTM and ANQGSEA. The CDR3 has 16 residues. This CDR3 is CSVVVDPVEGDYEQYF. The DNA for the CDR3 is TGCAGCGTTGTAGTCGATCCAGTGGAGGGGGACTACGAGCAGTACTTC.

J is TRBJ1-4 and V is TRBV28; D uncertain. The CDR3 contains 11 residues. Trimming took 6 bases from V and 12 from J, leaving 11 bases between them. Germline CDR1 reads MDHEN; CDR2 reads SYDVKM. The chain's CDR3 is CASRIGPELFF. In DNA, the CDR3 is TGTGCCAGCAGGATTGGGCCGGAACTGTTTTTT.

V is TRBV7-9 and J is TRBJ2-7; tentatively, D is TRBD1 (6 bases). The V gene lost 5 bases and the J gene lost 0 bases, with 14 bases spanning the gap. CDR1 and CDR2 from the germline V gene are SEHNR and FQNEAQ (reference sequence). The CDR3 totals 15 residues. This chain's CDR3 is CASSPGQSNSYEQYF. The CDR3 DNA sequence: TGTGCCAGCAGCCCTGGACAGTCTAACTCCTACGAGCAGTACTTC. Filled out from reference TRBV7-9 and TRBJ2-7, the complete variable domain reads DTGVSQNPRHKITKRGQNVTFRCDPISEHNRLYWYRQTLGQGPEFLTYFQNEAQLEKSRLLSDRFSAERPKGSFSTLEIQRTEQGDSAMYLCASSPGQSNSYEQYFGPGTRLTVT.

This rearrangement joins TRBV27 to TRBJ2-1, with 9 bases aligning to TRBD2. V was pared by 6 bases and J by 2 bases, with 5 bases of the junction left unmatched. Germline V CDR1 and CDR2: MNHEY, SMNVEV (reference sequence). The CDR3 has 15 residues. CDR3 in DNA: TGTGCCAGCAGCATTAGCGGGGGAGCCTACAATGAGCAGTTCTTC. Its protein is CASSISGGAYNEQFF.

CDR3 DNA: TGTGCCAGCACTAATCGGGACTCTGGGGCCAACGTCCTGACTTTC. Translation gives CASTNRDSGANVLTF. The gene calls are TRBV19 and TRBJ2-6; D perhaps matches TRBD2 (5 bases). V lost 9 bases, J lost 0 bases, and 12 bases lay in between. The germline CDR1 and CDR2 sequences are LNHDA and SQIVND (reference sequence). CDR3 size: 15 residues.

This chain links TRBV5-4 with TRBJ1-2; tentatively, D is TRBD1 (5 bases). V gave up 5 bases and J gave up 6 bases, with 20 bases separating them. Germline V lookup: CDR1 SGHNT, CDR2 YYREEE (reference sequence). CDR3 length: 15 amino acids. The CDR3 DNA sequence: TGTGCCAGCAGACGGGGCGGATCGGGACTTGATGGCTACACCTTC. It translates to CASRRGGSGLDGYTF. Together with reference TRBV5-4 and TRBJ1-2, the CDR3 gives the full variable domain: ETGVTQSPTHLIKTRGQQVTLRCSSQSGHNTVSWYQQALGQGPQFIFQYYREEENGRGNFPPRFSGLQFPNYSSELNVNALELDDSALYLCASRRGGSGLDGYTFGSGTRLTVV.

This CDR3 is CASSLLTDGRNGYTF. The CDR3 DNA follows: TGTGCCAGCAGTTTACTGACGGACGGGAGGAATGGCTACACCTTC. J is TRBJ1-2 and V is TRBV28; D gene ambiguous. CDR1 and CDR2 (germline): MDHEN, SYDVKM. Trimming stripped 2 bases from V and 6 bases from J, with 16 bases between. The CDR3 extends over 15 amino acids.

The V call is TRBV5-6, the J call TRBJ1-2, with TRBD1 matching 7 bases. This CDR3 has 13 amino acids. Germline lookup yields CDR1 SGHDT and CDR2 YYEEEE. V was clipped by 3 bases and J by 6 bases; unmatched bases: 5. CDR3 protein: CASSYPGGNGYTF. The CDR3, as DNA: TGTGCCAGCAGCTACCCAGGGGGGAATGGCTACACCTTC.

The V and J genes are TRBV5-1 and TRBJ2-7; 7 bases align to TRBD1. CDR1 SGHRS and CDR2 YFSETQ come from the germline V gene. The CDR3 contains 12 residues. J gave up 2 bases and V 5 bases, and 1 base lay outside the gene matches. The CDR3 sequence is CASRGQTYEQYF. The DNA for the CDR3 is TGCGCCAGCAGGGGACAGACCTACGAGCAGTACTTC.

This chain links TRBV28 with TRBJ1-5, with D possibly matching TRBD1 (6 bases). The germline V and J ends were trimmed by 5 bases and 2 bases, with 16 bases remaining between them. Germline V gives CDR1 MDHEN, CDR2 SYDVKM. This CDR3 is 16 amino acids long. The CDR3 DNA reads TGTGCCAGCAGTGTGTACAGGGTGGGGGGCAATCAGCCCCAGCATTTT. The encoded protein is CASSVYRVGGNQPQHF. The entire variable domain, with the rest obtained from reference TRBV28 and TRBJ1-5, is as follows: DVKVTQSSRYLVKRTGEKVFLECVQDMDHENMFWYRQDPGLGLRLIYFSYDVKMKEKGDIPEGYSVSREKKERFSLILESASTNQTSMYLCASSVYRVGGNQPQHFGDGTRLSIL.

CDR3 coding DNA: TGTGCCAGCTCACCTAGGGCACAGGGCTCTGGAAACACCATATATTTT. It specifies CASSPRAQGSGNTIYF. The chain employs TRBV18 and TRBJ1-3; weak D call: TRBD1 (6 bases). CDR1 is KGHSH, CDR2 LQKENI, per germline. CDR3 length: 16 residues. Trimming removed 3 bases at V and 0 bases at J, with 12 bases between.

The gene calls are TRBV4-2 and TRBJ1-1, with D uncertain. Between the trimmed V and J ends, which lost 2 bases and 4 bases, there was a span of 14 bases. The CDR3 has 15 residues. Germline-derived CDR1 and CDR2 are LGHNA and YNFKEQ. Here the CDR3 reads CASSQFGRESTEAFF. The CDR3 DNA reads TGTGCCAGCAGCCAATTTGGGCGAGAGAGCACTGAAGCTTTCTTT.

This chain joins TRBV2 and TRBJ1-1, with D unclear. CDR1 and CDR2 (germline): SNHLY, FYNNEI. The CDR3 extends over 14 amino acids. Trimming took off 6 bases at V and 4 bases at J, with 15 bases between the two ends. Written as DNA, the CDR3 is TGTGCCAGCAGCGAGTTGAGGGTGGGCACTGAAGCTTTCTTT. Protein: CASSELRVGTEAFF.

The rearrangement links TRBV28 to TRBJ2-1; weak D call: TRBD2 (6 bases). The length of the CDR3 is 17 residues. CDR1 is MDHEN and CDR2 is SYDVKM in the germline V gene. Trimming shortened V by 4 bases and J by 2 bases, and 18 bases separated the two germline ends. This chain's CDR3 is CASSSPGVADTYNEQFF. The CDR3, as DNA: TGTGCCAGCAGTTCGCCCGGGGTAGCGGATACCTACAATGAGCAGTTCTTC.

The J gene is TRBJ1-3, the V gene TRBV5-6; a weak D match, TRBD1 (5 bases). The CDR3 loop spans 16 amino acids. Germline lookup yields CDR1 SGHDT and CDR2 YYEEEE. Trimming took 0 bases from V and 3 from J, leaving 13 bases between them. Here the CDR3 DNA reads TGTGCCAGCAGCTTGGGGGGCTCCGCCTTTGGAAACACCATATATTTT. Translating gives CASSLGGSAFGNTIYF.

The chain recombines TRBV6-1 with TRBJ1-4, with unresolved D. There are 14 residues in the CDR3. Germline lookup yields CDR1 MNHNS and CDR2 SASEGT. Trimming took off 7 bases at V and 7 bases at J, with 16 bases between the two ends. The CDR3 spells CASTPGSASEKLFF. The CDR3 coding sequence is TGTGCCAGCACCCCGGGATCCGCAAGTGAAAAACTGTTTTTT.

V is TRBV20-1 and J is TRBJ1-1; no clear D. The germline gives CDR1 DFQATT, CDR2 SNEGSKA (reference sequence). The CDR3 runs 11 residues. The V end lost 5 bases, the J end lost 4 bases, and 8 bases lay between the germline ends. The CDR3 region is CSARGSTEAFF. Written as DNA, the CDR3 is TGCAGTGCTCGGGGAAGCACTGAAGCTTTCTTT.

This clone was counted only a few times. V gene TRBV19 combines with J gene TRBJ2-7; possibly TRBD1 for D (5 bases). CDR1 is LNHDA, CDR2 SQIVND, per germline (reference sequence). The CDR3 has 13 residues. V lost 4 bases, J lost 3 bases, and 10 bases lay in between. DNA for the CDR3: TGTGCCAGTAGTAGGTCCAGGGACTACGAGCAGTACTTC. Translating it yields CASSRSRDYEQYF.

J is TRBJ2-7 and V is TRBV28, with TRBD2 as a possible D gene (5 bases). Trimming left V 6 bases short and J 5 bases short, with 11 bases between. CDR1 and CDR2 from the germline V gene are MDHEN and SYDVKM. The CDR3 is 12 amino acids. CDR3 sequence: CASRDPSHEQYF. The CDR3 nucleotides read TGTGCCAGCAGGGACCCTAGCCACGAGCAGTACTTC.